Listed here are 2 T cell receptor beta chains from one sample, sequenced in a study of T cell responses to AZD1222 COVID-19 vaccine (dated by TCRdb to the early 2020s). This sample's time point label indicates: baseline before first vaccination. According to the study, the label for this sample's treatment or condition signals: meningococcal conjugate vaccine given as trial control. Library preparation used the immunoSEQ multiplex PCR assay. In TCRdb, the immuneACCESS table is reduced to in-frame sequences with V and J assigned. These tables do not hold every clone; where another copy was compared, an unresolved V gene accounts for under half, and the others remain unexplained. The table for this sample lists 66,000 or so clones; around 74% of them were counted only once. Roughly 25% of the sample is taken by the ten largest. This material consisted of peripheral blood, taken on day 0 of MenACWY control vaccination. The source is an adult in good health.

This clone was counted a single time. This chain connects TRBV11-2 to TRBJ1-1; D is uncertain. Trimming left V 1 base short and J 6 bases short, with 15 bases between. Germline CDR1 reads SGHAT; CDR2 reads FQNNGV. The CDR3 has 15 amino acids. CDR3 residues: CASSLVQSRGPEAFF. CDR3 bases: TGTGCCAGCAGCTTAGTTCAGTCGCGAGGGCCTGAAGCTTTCTTT.

Notes on this clone: The CDR3 end shows no conserved phenylalanine or tryptophan, and so a read error is likely. The DNA is omitted, as the CDR3 cannot be located on it reliably, and the CDR3 follows TCRdb's listing. CDR3 in amino acids: CASSEAETGTREL. The gene calls are TRBV6-1 and TRBJ1-2; the table's TRBD1 call for D was not verified on the DNA. CDR1 is MNHNS, CDR2 SASEGT, per germline. The CDR3 spans 13 residues, counting both ends.